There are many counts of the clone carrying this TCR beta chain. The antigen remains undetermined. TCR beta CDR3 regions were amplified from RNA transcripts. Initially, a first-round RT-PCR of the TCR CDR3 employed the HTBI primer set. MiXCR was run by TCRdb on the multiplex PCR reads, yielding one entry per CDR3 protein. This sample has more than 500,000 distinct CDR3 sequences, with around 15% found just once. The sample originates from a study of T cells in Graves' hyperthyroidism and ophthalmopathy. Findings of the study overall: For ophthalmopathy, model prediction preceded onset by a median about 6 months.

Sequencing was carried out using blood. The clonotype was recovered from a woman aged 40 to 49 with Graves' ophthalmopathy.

The DNA for the CDR3 is TGTGCCACCCGAGAAGGACGGGAAGTCTACCAGACCCAGTACTTC. Protein sequence: CATREGREVYQTQYF. The chain is built from TRBV28 and TRBJ2-5; perhaps TRBD2 as D (5 bases). The CDR3 contains 15 residues. Germline CDR1 MDHEN, CDR2 SYDVKM. The V and J ends lost 10 bases and 6 bases respectively, with 24 bases between them.